The 9 T cell receptor beta chains in this list originate from one sample, sequenced in a study of glioma-infiltrating T cells after dendritic cell vaccination. Generated by immunoSEQ multiplex PCR, the TCRdb table keeps only in-frame clones and is missing some. The table lists roughly 83,000 clones, 86% of them singletons. Sequencing was performed on blood, taken before dendritic cell vaccination. The receptors here all came from a human donor with glioblastoma.

In its sample, this clone was seen a few times. This chain links TRBV28 with TRBJ2-3, with D perhaps matching TRBD2 (6 bases). Germline loops: CDR1 MDHEN, CDR2 SYDVKM. V was pared by 5 bases and J by 8 bases, with 11 bases between. CDR3 length: 12 residues. The CDR3 here is CASSPISGTQYF. The CDR3 coding sequence is TGTGCCAGCAGTCCAATTAGCGGTACGCAGTATTTT.

The chain recombines TRBV9 with TRBJ2-3, with 10 bases lining up with TRBD1. Unmatched junction bases numbered 5, after V lost 4 bases and J lost 0 bases. In germline, CDR1 is SGDLS, CDR2 YYNGEE. The CDR3 spans 16 residues. CDR3 amino acids: CASSSRTGGSTDTQYF. DNA of the CDR3: TGTGCCAGCAGCTCCAGGACAGGGGGTAGCACAGATACGCAGTATTTT.

The chain is built from TRBV5-6 and TRBJ1-6; D perhaps matches TRBD1 (6 bases). The V end lost 5 bases, the J end lost 0 bases, and 9 bases lay between the germline ends. This CDR3 contains 15 residues. Germline V gene data show CDR1 as SGHDT and CDR2 as YYEEEE. The CDR3 loop is CASRLRGSYNSPLHF. The CDR3 DNA reads TGTGCCAGCAGGCTCAGGGGCTCCTATAATTCACCCCTCCACTTT.

This sequence joins TRBV6-1 and TRBJ1-2; D might be TRBD1 (5 bases). With 5 bases removed from V and 2 bases from J, the gap between germline ends came to 15 bases. This CDR3 has 15 amino acids. The germline CDR1 and CDR2 sequences are MNHNS and SASEGT. The chain's CDR3 is CASSKVTDGNYGYTF. The DNA for the CDR3 is TGTGCCAGCAGTAAAGTGACAGACGGGAACTATGGCTACACCTTC.

This clone appeared once. V gene TRBV5-4 combines with J gene TRBJ1-2, with 7 bases that match TRBD1. Germline V gene lookup returns CDR1 SGHNT and CDR2 YYREEE (reference sequence). Germline trimming cut 4 bases from V and 3 bases from J; bases unmatched to any gene: 0. The CDR3 runs 12 residues. CDR3 amino acids: CASSGTDYGYTF. The CDR3 nucleotides read TGTGCCAGCAGCGGGACAGACTATGGCTACACCTTC. Using reference TRBV5-4 and TRBJ1-2 for the parts outside the CDR3, the full variable domain is ETGVTQSPTHLIKTRGQQVTLRCSSQSGHNTVSWYQQALGQGPQFIFQYYREEENGRGNFPPRFSGLQFPNYSSELNVNALELDDSALYLCASSGTDYGYTFGSGTRLTVV.

The V call is TRBV9, the J call TRBJ2-3; D gene ambiguous. Germline CDR1 SGDLS, CDR2 YYNGEE. Trimming pared 2 bases from V and 2 bases from J, leaving 15 bases between. The CDR3 loop spans 16 amino acids. The CDR3 loop is CASSVAAATPTDTQYF. CDR3 nucleotides: TGTGCCAGCAGCGTGGCGGCAGCCACTCCCACAGATACGCAGTATTTT.

In DNA, the CDR3 is TGCGCCAGCAGCCCCCTGGCGGGAGAGTACGAGCAGTACTTC. Translating it yields CASSPLAGEYEQYF. The chain links TRBV5-1 to TRBJ2-7; 7 bases are a match to TRBD2. This CDR3 has 14 residues. Trimming took 4 bases from V and 4 from J; bases not matched to a gene: 8. In germline, CDR1 is SGHRS, CDR2 YFSETQ. The entire variable domain, with the rest obtained from reference TRBV5-1 and TRBJ2-7, is as follows: KAGVTQTPRYLIKTRGQQVTLSCSPISGHRSVSWYQQTPGQGLQFLFEYFSETQRNKGNFPGRFSGRQFSNSRSEMNVSTLELGDSALYLCASSPLAGEYEQYFGPGTRLTVT.

This chain connects TRBV15 to TRBJ1-6; the match to TRBD1 covers 8 bases. The ends lost 0 bases at V and 7 bases at J; junction bases unmatched: 2. The CDR3 runs 15 residues. The germline V gene encodes CDR1 LNHNV and CDR2 YYDKDF (reference sequence). CDR3 loop: CATSREQGGNSPLHF. The CDR3 bases are TGTGCCACCAGCAGAGAACAGGGGGGAAATTCACCCCTCCACTTT. Drawing the rest from reference TRBV15 and TRBJ1-6, the complete variable domain is DAMVIQNPRYQVTQFGKPVTLSCSQTLNHNVMYWYQQKSSQAPKLLFHYYDKDFNNEADTPDNFQSRRPNTSFCFLDIRSPGLGDTAMYLCATSREQGGNSPLHFGNGTRLTVT.

This chain joins TRBV5-1 and TRBJ1-2, with TRBD1 matching over 7 bases. CDR1 and CDR2 (germline): SGHRS, YFSETQ. Trimming took 0 bases from V and 7 from J; bases not matched to a gene: 6. The CDR3 loop spans 14 amino acids. This chain's CDR3 is CASSLGDSGSGYTF. The DNA of the CDR3 is TGCGCCAGCAGCTTGGGGGACAGCGGCTCTGGCTACACCTTC.